The entry that follows covers one T cell receptor (beta chain) sequence. Profiled with immunoSEQ multiplex PCR; TCRdb holds only in-frame clones, not every one. The sample holds about 36,000 clones, under 95% seen once. Trimming took 3 bases from V and 2 from J; bases not matched to a gene: 5. The germline V gene has CDR1 DFQATT and CDR2 SNEGSKA (reference sequence). This CDR3 comprises 14 residues. The data stem from a study of control samples from healthy donors and cancer patients. The sample comprised PBMCs. The origin of this receptor is a man in his forties with colorectal cancer. The rearrangement uses TRBV20-1 and TRBJ2-7, with 9 bases that match TRBD2. CDR3 in DNA: TGCAGTGCTAGTAGCCTAGCGGGAACCTACGAGCAGTACTTC. This gives the protein CSASSLAGTYEQYF.